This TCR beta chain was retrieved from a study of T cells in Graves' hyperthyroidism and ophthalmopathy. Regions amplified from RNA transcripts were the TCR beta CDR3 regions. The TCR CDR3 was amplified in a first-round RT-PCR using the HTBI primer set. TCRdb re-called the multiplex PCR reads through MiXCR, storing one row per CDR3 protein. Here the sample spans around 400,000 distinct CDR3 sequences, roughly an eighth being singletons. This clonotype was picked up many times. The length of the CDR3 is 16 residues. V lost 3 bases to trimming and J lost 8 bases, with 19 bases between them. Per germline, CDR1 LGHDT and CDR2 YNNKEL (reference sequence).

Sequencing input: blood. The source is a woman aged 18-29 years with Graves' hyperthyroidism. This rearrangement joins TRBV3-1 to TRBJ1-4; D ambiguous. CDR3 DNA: TGTGCCAGCAGCCATAAGTCGTTTTCTGAGGAGGAAAAACTGTTTTTT. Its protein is CASSHKSFSEEEKLFF.